A single sample gave rise to the 10 T cell receptor beta chains below, sequenced in a study of OX40 agonist ivuxolimab in advanced cancers. Here immunoSEQ multiplex PCR was the method, and the copy in TCRdb shows in-frame clones only, minus some. The profile shows over 100,000 clones, 80% to 90% of them singletons. The sample consisted of CD4+ or CD8+ T cells sorted from blood, taken in a trial of the OX40 agonist ivuxolimab. The source is an adult with an advanced solid tumor such as melanoma, head and neck, liver or kidney cancer.

This rearrangement joins TRBV10-3 to TRBJ1-5, with 11 bases fitting TRBD1. After removal of 5 bases from V and 5 bases from J, the junction contained 5 bases not matched to a gene. The CDR3 has 15 residues. CDR1 is ENHRY and CDR2 is SYGVKD in the germline V gene. The CDR3 sequence is CAISRTGGEDQPQHF. The CDR3 DNA sequence: TGTGCCATCAGTCGGACAGGGGGCGAGGATCAGCCCCAGCATTTT.

The V call is TRBV2, the J call TRBJ2-1; D is uncertain. V was cut by 1 base and J by 7 bases, with 5 bases left in between. CDR3 length: 12 amino acids. In germline, CDR1 is SNHLY, CDR2 FYNNEI. CDR3 DNA sequence: TGTGCCAGCAGTGAAGGGAGTAATGAGCAGTTCTTC. It yields the protein CASSEGSNEQFF.

DNA of the CDR3: TGTGCCAGCAGTTACTCGAGTAATGAAAAACTGTTTTTT. It specifies CASSYSSNEKLFF. The rearrangement uses TRBV6-5 and TRBJ1-4, with D uncertain. CDR1 and CDR2 from the germline V gene are MNHEY and SVGAGI. Trimming left V 0 bases short and J 4 bases short, with 3 bases between. This CDR3 contains 13 residues.

The chain is built from TRBV9 and TRBJ1-2, with D tentatively TRBD1 (5 bases). Trimming left V 0 bases short and J 7 bases short, with 10 bases between. CDR1 is SGDLS, CDR2 YYNGEE, per germline. This CDR3 is built from 13 residues. The CDR3 protein is CASSVVVGRGYTF. For the CDR3, the DNA is TGTGCCAGCAGCGTAGTAGTGGGACGTGGCTACACCTTC.

This chain uses TRBV23-1 with TRBJ1-1; D unclear. TRBV23-1 is an ORF, and what it does is uncertain. The V and J ends lost 7 bases and 1 base respectively, with 7 bases between them. The CDR3 spans 12 residues. CDR3 residues: CASKTTNTEAFF. DNA of the CDR3: TGCGCCAGCAAAACAACGAACACTGAAGCTTTCTTT.

The chain combines TRBV25-1 with TRBJ2-3; 8 nucleotides align to TRBD2. CDR1 is MGHDK, CDR2 SYGVNS, per germline. The trim removed 7 bases at V and 1 base at J, leaving 10 bases unmatched. CDR3 length equals 16 residues. The CDR3, as DNA: TGTGCCAGCATCCCGCCCATCGGGGGGGGCACAGATACGCAGTATTTT. Translated: CASIPPIGGGTDTQYF.

In regard to this clone: Mismatch with germline at one junction end may stem from a read error. The chain couples TRBV5-1 to TRBJ1-4; 7 nucleotides line up with TRBD1. The CDR3 has 13 amino acids. The V gene's germline CDR1 is SGHRS and CDR2 YFSETQ. CDR3 in DNA: TGCGCCAGCAGCATCTCCTTCGACGGGGACAGAACTTTT. This encodes CASSISFDGDRTF.

DNA for the CDR3: TGCGCCAGCAGCCGGCCGGGCCCTCTGCGGGATGAGCAGTTCTTC. Protein sequence: CASSRPGPLRDEQFF. This chain connects TRBV4-1 to TRBJ2-1, with a weak D call TRBD2 (5 bases). This CDR3 has 15 residues. Germline CDR1 MGHRA, CDR2 YSYEKL. V was clipped by 4 bases and J by 8 bases, with 18 bases between them.

The chain has TRBV11-2 and TRBJ2-4; D gene uncertain. Germline lookup yields CDR1 SGHAT and CDR2 FQNNGV. V was cut by 5 bases and J by 8 bases, with 13 bases left in between. The CDR3 contains 13 residues. The CDR3 is CASSPIFEDIQYF. The CDR3 DNA reads TGTGCCAGCAGCCCAATCTTCGAGGACATTCAGTACTTC. Full variable domain (missing parts from reference TRBV11-2 and TRBJ2-4): EAGVAQSPRYKIIEKRQSVAFWCNPISGHATLYWYQQILGQGPKLLIQFQNNGVVDDSQLPKDRFSAERLKGVDSTLKIQPAKLEDSAVYLCASSPIFEDIQYFGAGTRLSVL.

V and J are TRBV19 and TRBJ2-7; TRBD1 is a possible D gene (7 bases). The CDR3 sequence is 12 residues long. The ends were cut back, 10 bases at V and 3 bases at J, with 13 bases in the middle. CDR1 and CDR2 (germline): LNHDA, SQIVND (reference sequence). The CDR3, as DNA: TGTGCCACTGCCCAGGGGGGCTACGAGCAGTACTTC. It encodes CATAQGGYEQYF.